Following are 20 T cell receptor beta chains from one sample sequenced in a study of blood T cell repertoires in COVID-19. TCRdb's copy holds only in-frame clones and misses some; the assay was immunoSEQ multiplex PCR. Of 95,000 to 110,000 clones in the sample, over 85% were seen once. The sequencing sample was made of peripheral blood. The receptors were sampled from a woman older than 75 in a cohort sampled during active COVID-19.

The chain couples TRBV24-1 to TRBJ2-2; the D is unclear. With 3 bases removed from V and 3 bases from J, the gap between germline ends came to 10 bases. CDR1 KGHDR and CDR2 SFDVKD come from the germline V gene. This CDR3 is 15 amino acids long. This CDR3 reads CATSDHTKDTGELFF. CDR3 coding DNA: TGTGCCACCAGTGATCACACAAAAGACACCGGGGAGCTGTTTTTT.

This sequence joins TRBV24-1 and TRBJ1-6, with 9 bases lining up with TRBD1. This CDR3 is built from 14 residues. V lost 5 bases, J lost 10 bases, and 5 bases stayed unmatched. CDR1 is KGHDR, CDR2 SFDVKD, per germline. In DNA, the CDR3 is TGTGCCACCAGTGTCCGACAGGGGGGATCACCCCTCCACTTT. Protein: CATSVRQGGSPLHF.

The genes are TRBV14 and TRBJ2-1; 9 bases line up with TRBD2. V shed 4 bases and J 10 bases; nucleotides not matched to a gene: 11. Looked up from germline, CDR1 is SGHDN and CDR2 is FVKESK. The CDR3 spans 15 residues. For the CDR3, the DNA is TGTGCCAGCAGCCCCCGAGCGGCGGGGGGGCCCGAGCAGTTCTTC. Amino acid sequence: CASSPRAAGGPEQFF.

The V gene is TRBV27, the J gene TRBJ1-4, with a tentative D call TRBD1 (6 bases). Germline V CDR1 and CDR2: MNHEY, SMNVEV (reference sequence). Trimming removed 1 base from V and 0 bases from J, with 12 bases in between. The CDR3 loop spans 17 amino acids. CDR3 in DNA: TGTGCCAGCAGTTTATTTCCAGGGGCGCCAACTAATGAAAAACTGTTTTTT. Translating gives CASSLFPGAPTNEKLFF.

J is TRBJ2-3 and V is TRBV24-1, with D tentatively TRBD2 (6 bases). In germline, CDR1 is KGHDR, CDR2 SFDVKD. The length of the CDR3 is 13 residues. Trimming shortened V by 7 bases and J by 11 bases, and 18 bases separated the two germline ends. The CDR3 spells CATSPPGGAGQYF. CDR3 nucleotides: TGTGCCACCAGCCCCCCCGGCGGGGCTGGGCAGTATTTT.

A word on this clone: The junction departs from the called germline gene at one end, perhaps through a read error. This rearrangement joins TRBV3-1 (or the pseudogene TRBV3-2) to TRBJ1-6, with D uncertain. The CDR3 contains 16 residues. Germline V CDR1 and CDR2: LGHDT, YNNKEL (reference sequence). The CDR3, as DNA: TGTGCCAGCACCCAAACGAGAGTCTCCTATAATTCACCCCTCCACTTT. Amino acids: CASTQTRVSYNSPLHF.

This clone was seen once. The rearrangement links TRBV20-1 to TRBJ2-5, with 9 positions matching TRBD2. This CDR3 is 15 amino acids long. The junction had 6 bases not matched to a gene; V was cut back by 3 bases and J by 1 base. Germline V gene sequence: CDR1 DFQATT, CDR2 SNEGSKA (reference sequence). The CDR3 DNA sequence: TGCAGTGCTAGTATCCCTAGCGGGGTCCAAGAGACCCAGTACTTC. Translation gives CSASIPSGVQETQYF.

CDR3 region: CASSLAGPVSFF. CDR3 bases: TGCGCCAGCAGCTTGGCAGGGCCGGTATCTTTCTTT. The genes are TRBV5-1 and TRBJ1-1, with D maybe TRBD1 (5 bases). The germline gives CDR1 SGHRS, CDR2 YFSETQ. The CDR3 covers 12 residues. Trimming cost V 0 bases and J 12 bases, with 12 bases left between them.

With regard to this clone: Additional DNA sequences in this sample encode the identical CDR3. The V gene is TRBV5-1, the J gene TRBJ1-4; D unresolved. The CDR3 extends over 15 amino acids. Trimming took off 0 bases at V and 0 bases at J, with 6 bases between the two ends. CDR1 SGHRS and CDR2 YFSETQ come from the germline V gene. CDR3 nucleotides: TGCGCCAGCAGCTTGGGCGGGGCAACTAATGAAAAACTGTTTTTT. Translated, it gives CASSLGGATNEKLFF.

The chain uses TRBV10-3 and TRBJ2-1, with TRBD2 identical over 13 bases. The CDR3 runs 13 residues. V was pared by 10 bases and J by 10 bases, with 7 bases of the junction left unmatched. CDR1 ENHRY and CDR2 SYGVKD come from the germline V gene. In DNA, the CDR3 is TGTGCCACCACTAGCGGGGGGGCACAGGAGCAGTTCTTC. Protein sequence: CATTSGGAQEQFF.

The chain has TRBV14 and TRBJ2-1, with TRBD2 identical over 11 bases. Germline trimming cut 4 bases from V and 9 bases from J; bases unmatched to any gene: 8. The germline gives CDR1 SGHDN, CDR2 FVKESK. The CDR3 covers 15 residues. In DNA form, the CDR3 reads TGTGCCAGCAGCCCGAAGGGACTAGCGGCGGCTGAGCAGTTCTTC. This sequence encodes CASSPKGLAAAEQFF.

The rearrangement joins TRBV19 to TRBJ2-1, with 9 bases aligning to TRBD2. The CDR3 spans 17 residues. The germline V gene encodes CDR1 LNHDA and CDR2 SQIVND (reference sequence). V lost 3 bases, J lost 7 bases, and 13 bases stayed unmatched. CDR3 amino acids: CASSIPGGRAFGNEQFF. The CDR3 nucleotides read TGTGCCAGTAGTATTCCTGGCGGGAGGGCCTTCGGGAATGAGCAGTTCTTC.

This clone was seen once. V gene TRBV18 combines with J gene TRBJ1-1; D unresolved. V shed 2 bases and J shed 0 bases, with 10 bases lying between them. The CDR3 extends over 15 amino acids. Germline assignment: CDR1 KGHSH and CDR2 LQKENI. CDR3 in DNA: TGTGCCAGCTCACCATTTTACGAGATGAACACTGAAGCTTTCTTT. It translates to CASSPFYEMNTEAFF.

The J gene is TRBJ2-1, the V gene TRBV19; TRBD2 is a possible D gene (5 bases). Trimming cost V 8 bases and J 5 bases, with 16 bases left between them. This CDR3 is 14 amino acids long. The V gene's germline CDR1 is LNHDA and CDR2 SQIVND (reference sequence). CDR3 nucleotide sequence: TGTGCCAGTCAACGAGGGCCTTCTCACAATGAGCAGTTCTTC. Translating gives CASQRGPSHNEQFF.

This chain connects TRBV7-9 to TRBJ2-6; 10 nucleotides line up with TRBD2. CDR3 length equals 19 residues. Germline V CDR1 and CDR2: SEHNR, FQNEAQ (reference sequence). Losses at the gene ends were 5 bases for V and 4 bases for J; bases not matched to a gene: 14. The CDR3: CASSARTSGREVGANVLTF. DNA of the CDR3: TGTGCCAGCAGCGCCCGGACTAGCGGAAGAGAGGTCGGGGCCAACGTCCTGACTTTC. Supplemented by reference TRBV7-9 and TRBJ2-6, the full variable domain reads DTGVSQNPRHKITKRGQNVTFRCDPISEHNRLYWYRQTLGQGPEFLTYFQNEAQLEKSRLLSDRFSAERPKGSFSTLEIQRTEQGDSAMYLCASSARTSGREVGANVLTFGAGSRLTVL.

This CDR3 reads CASSQEPPRRLNTEAFF. DNA for the CDR3: TGCGCCAGCAGCCAAGAACCCCCCCGCAGACTTAACACTGAAGCTTTCTTT. The chain employs TRBV4-1 and TRBJ1-1, with D unclear. CDR1 is MGHRA, CDR2 YSYEKL, per germline. V lost 0 bases to trimming and J lost 2 bases, with 16 bases between them. The CDR3 has 17 amino acids.

The chain recombines TRBV29-1 with TRBJ2-7; D is ambiguous. CDR1 is SQVTM, CDR2 ANQGSEA, per germline. The V end was cut by 0 bases, the J end by 0 bases, with 3 bases between. CDR3 size: 12 residues. The CDR3 DNA reads as TGCAGCGTTGAAGACTACTCCTACGAGCAGTACTTC. This gives the protein CSVEDYSYEQYF.

On this clone: This sample also contains other DNA sequences that code for the same CDR3. This chain joins TRBV18 and TRBJ2-5, with a weak D call TRBD1 (6 bases). This CDR3 is built from 14 residues. Germline assignment: CDR1 KGHSH and CDR2 LQKENI. The germline V and J ends were trimmed by 2 bases and 2 bases, with 9 bases remaining between them. In DNA form, the CDR3 reads TGTGCCAGCTCACCAAGGGGGAGTCAAGAGACCCAGTACTTC. Translating gives CASSPRGSQETQYF.

This chain's CDR3 is CASLVGAGGPEQYF. DNA of the CDR3: TGTGCCAGCCTAGTCGGGGCAGGGGGACCCGAGCAGTACTTC. This rearrangement joins TRBV5-6 to TRBJ2-7, with TRBD1 matching 7 bases. Trimming removed 7 bases from V and 6 bases from J; junction bases left unmatched: 13. The CDR3 has 14 amino acids. Germline CDR1 reads SGHDT; CDR2 reads YYEEEE.

The chain joins TRBV7-9 to TRBJ1-1; D perhaps matches TRBD1 (5 bases). This CDR3 has 14 amino acids. CDR1 and CDR2 from the germline V gene are SEHNR and FQNEAQ (reference sequence). V gave up 4 bases and J gave up 4 bases, with 13 bases separating them. The chain's CDR3 is CASSSVGLGTEAFF. The CDR3 DNA reads TGTGCCAGCAGCTCAGTGGGACTGGGCACTGAAGCTTTCTTT.